This T cell receptor (beta chain) was documented in a study of T cell changes during pregnancy in multiple sclerosis. Some clones are missing from TCRdb's copy, which holds only in-frame ones; the method was immunoSEQ multiplex PCR. The sample yields 38,000 or so clones, roughly nine tenths seen once. The germline gives CDR1 SGHDT, CDR2 YYEEEE. Trimming stripped 5 bases from V and 5 bases from J, with 20 bases between. This CDR3 is 15 amino acids long. This chain connects TRBV5-6 to TRBJ2-7; maybe TRBD1 (6 bases). The receptor was isolated from a female donor with multiple sclerosis, enrolled in a pregnancy study. The sample here was CD8+ T cells from peripheral blood mononuclear cells, taken before pregnancy. The CDR3 DNA is TGTGCCAGCAGGTCTGGTGCGACAGGTAGGCACGAGCAGTACTTC. The encoded protein is CASRSGATGRHEQYF.